This T cell receptor beta chain was sequenced for a study of T-cell reconstitution after alpha-beta-depleted transplantation in children. Ten or more counts support this clonotype. Its antigen is unidentified. Whole-study findings and limits: The authors attributed T-cell counts and diversity one year after transplant mostly to newly produced T cells. Diversity of TCRbeta at day 60 was high in some patients, arising from surviving recipient T cells and thymic progenitors. Several hundred expanded graft clones reportedly were the source of alpha-beta T cells about two months after transplant.

This sample's TCRbeta library carried unique molecular identifier barcodes. TCRdb analysed the PCR reads with MiXCR anew, one entry per CDR3 protein. The sample yields around 960,000 distinct CDR3 sequences, under 30% seen once. The source is a boy younger than two who had a stem cell transplant for SCID, so the T cells may come from the graft donor. Material: PBMCs, mostly from graft donor cells, obtained 360 days after TCRalphabeta/CD19-depleted stem cell transplant.

CDR3 sequence: CASSPTGVDTQYF. For the CDR3, the DNA is TGTGCCAGCAGCCCCACGGGCGTAGATACGCAGTATTTT. V gene TRBV9 combines with J gene TRBJ2-3; no clear D gene. The CDR3 spans 13 residues. CDR1 and CDR2 from the germline V gene are SGDLS and YYNGEE. V dropped 4 bases and J dropped 5 bases, with 11 bases sitting between them.